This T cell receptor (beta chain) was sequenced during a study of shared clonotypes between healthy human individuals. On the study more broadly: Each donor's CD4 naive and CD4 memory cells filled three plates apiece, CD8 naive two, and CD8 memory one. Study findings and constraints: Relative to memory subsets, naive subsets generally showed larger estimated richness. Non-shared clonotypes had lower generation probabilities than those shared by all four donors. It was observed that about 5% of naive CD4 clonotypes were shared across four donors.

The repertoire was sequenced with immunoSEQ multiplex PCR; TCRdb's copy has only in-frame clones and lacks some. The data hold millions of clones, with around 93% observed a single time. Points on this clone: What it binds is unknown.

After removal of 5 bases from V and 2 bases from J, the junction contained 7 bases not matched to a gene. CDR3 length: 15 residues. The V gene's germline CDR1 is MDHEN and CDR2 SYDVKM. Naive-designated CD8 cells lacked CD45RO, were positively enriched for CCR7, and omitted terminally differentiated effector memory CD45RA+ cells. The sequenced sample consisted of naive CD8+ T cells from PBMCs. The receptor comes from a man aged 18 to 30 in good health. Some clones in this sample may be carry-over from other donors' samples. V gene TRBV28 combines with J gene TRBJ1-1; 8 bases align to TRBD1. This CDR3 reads CASSLPQGVNTEAFF. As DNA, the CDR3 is TGTGCCAGCAGTCTCCCACAGGGGGTTAACACTGAAGCTTTCTTT.